This TCR beta chain was found in a study of cytomegalovirus exposure and HLA in healthy donors. Study-level points and caveats: The investigators catalogued 164 TCR beta chains as cytomegalovirus-associated.

V was pared by 8 bases and J by 2 bases, with 24 bases between. Germline V lookup: CDR1 SGHAT, CDR2 FQNNGV. This CDR3 region has 17 residues. Remarks on this clone: Its antigen is as yet unknown.

The method was immunoSEQ multiplex PCR; TCRdb's version includes in-frame clones alone and lacks a portion of them. Of around 160,000 clones detected, 85% appear once; the ten largest clones hold over 2%. The receptor was isolated from a man under 40 in good health and CMV-seropositive. The sequencing sample was made of PBMCs. The gene calls are TRBV11-2 and TRBJ1-1, with D possibly TRBD1 on 6 matching bases. CDR3 protein: CASALRASQGSNTEAFF. The CDR3 nucleotides are TGTGCCAGCGCCTTGAGAGCGTCACAGGGTAGTAACACTGAAGCTTTCTTT.